These 11 T cell receptor beta chains came from one sample sequenced in a study of tumor-infiltrating lymphocytes in localized non-small cell lung cancer. Clones were read by immunoSEQ multiplex PCR, and TCRdb kept only the in-frame ones, dropping some. Here the sample spans 9,500 to 10,000 clones, about 70% being singletons. The sequencing sample was made of lung tumor tissue. Receptors were obtained from a human donor with non-small cell lung cancer.

V is TRBV19 and J is TRBJ2-7; TRBD1 aligns across 8 bases. The CDR3 runs to 14 residues. Germline V gives CDR1 LNHDA, CDR2 SQIVND (reference sequence). The V and J ends lost 10 bases and 3 bases, in that order; junction bases with no gene match: 11. The CDR3 is CATADRGTNYEQYF. The CDR3 coding sequence is TGTGCCACCGCTGACAGGGGTACTAACTACGAGCAGTACTTC.

Judged by abundance, this clone is medium-sized. This chain connects TRBV7-9 to TRBJ1-3; 8 bases map to TRBD1. V was clipped by 2 bases and J by 2 bases; unmatched bases: 2. Germline values: CDR1 SEHNR, CDR2 FQNEAQ (reference sequence). The CDR3 runs 15 residues. CDR3 DNA: TGTGCCAGCAGCTTACAGGGGGCCGCTGGAAACACCATATATTTT. It translates to CASSLQGAAGNTIYF. Full variable domain (outside the CDR3, taken from reference TRBV7-9 and TRBJ1-3): DTGVSQNPRHKITKRGQNVTFRCDPISEHNRLYWYRQTLGQGPEFLTYFQNEAQLEKSRLLSDRFSAERPKGSFSTLEIQRTEQGDSAMYLCASSLQGAAGNTIYFGEGSWLTVV.

This clone was seen only once. The CDR3 sequence: CASSLAASGANVLTF. CDR3 nucleotides: TGTGCCAGCAGCTTAGCGGCCTCTGGGGCCAACGTCCTGACTTTC. J is TRBJ2-6 and V is TRBV13, with D uncertain. The CDR3 contains 15 residues. The germline gives CDR1 PRHDT, CDR2 FYEKMQ (reference sequence). The ends were cut back, 1 base at V and 0 bases at J, with 4 bases in the middle.

The CDR3 sequence: CASSLEGGGDGYTF. The CDR3 DNA reads as TGTGCCAGCAGCTTAGAAGGGGGGGGTGATGGCTACACCTTC. The V gene is TRBV7-6, the J gene TRBJ1-2; D is possibly TRBD1 (6 bases). The V gene's germline CDR1 is SGHVS and CDR2 FNYEAQ. V was trimmed by 1 base and J by 6 bases, leaving 12 bases between them. This CDR3 spans 14 amino acids.

This rearrangement joins TRBV4-1 to TRBJ1-2; D gene ambiguous. The CDR3 is 17 residues long. V was clipped by 1 base and J by 4 bases, with 19 bases between them. Germline V lookup: CDR1 MGHRA, CDR2 YSYEKL. The CDR3 nucleotides are TGCGCCAGCAGCCAAGTACTGTGGATGAAGGGAGGCTATGGCTACACCTTC. Encoded protein: CASSQVLWMKGGYGYTF.

This clone counts as large. The rearrangement uses TRBV5-1 and TRBJ2-7; no clear D gene. Per germline, CDR1 SGHRS and CDR2 YFSETQ. Deletions cut 0 bases from V and 5 bases from J, with 6 bases between. This CDR3 is built from 12 residues. CDR3 residues: CASSLEKHEQYF. As DNA, the CDR3 is TGCGCCAGCAGCTTGGAGAAGCACGAGCAGTACTTC.

This clone was seen a single time. V usage is TRBV15 and J usage is TRBJ1-2; D is ambiguous. CDR3 length equals 12 residues. Between the trimmed V and J ends, which lost 3 bases and 4 bases, there was a span of 6 bases. From germline, CDR1 is LNHNV and CDR2 YYDKDF (reference sequence). The CDR3: CATSREGYGYTF. CDR3 DNA: TGTGCCACCAGCAGGGAAGGCTATGGCTACACCTTC.

This chain uses TRBV19 with TRBJ2-2; tentative D call: TRBD1 (6 bases). This CDR3 region has 15 residues. The germline V and J ends were trimmed by 10 bases and 0 bases, with 15 bases remaining between them. Germline V lookup: CDR1 LNHDA, CDR2 SQIVND (reference sequence). The CDR3 DNA sequence: TGTGCCACCAGACGGGGACACCCGAACACCGGGGAGCTGTTTTTT. Translation: CATRRGHPNTGELFF. Using reference TRBV19 and TRBJ2-2 for the parts outside the CDR3, the full variable domain is DGGITQSPKYLFRKEGQNVTLSCEQNLNHDAMYWYRQDPGQGLRLIYYSQIVNDFQKGDIAEGYSVSREKKESFPLTVTSAQKNPTAFYLCATRRGHPNTGELFFGEGSRLTVL.

In DNA form, the CDR3 reads TGTGCCAGCAGCTTGGTAATCCCGGGACAGGGGGGAACTGAAGCTTTCTTT. Its translation: CASSLVIPGQGGTEAFF. This chain uses TRBV5-6 with TRBJ1-1; 11 bases are a match to TRBD1. Germline-derived CDR1 and CDR2 are SGHDT and YYEEEE. The CDR3 has 17 amino acids. The J segment lost 5 bases and the V segment lost 0 bases, leaving 9 bases of the junction unmatched.

V is TRBV28 and J is TRBJ1-2, with D possibly being TRBD1 (5 bases). This CDR3 contains 16 residues. Trimming removed 3 bases from V and 0 bases from J, with 14 bases in between. Germline V CDR1 and CDR2: MDHEN, SYDVKM. The CDR3 bases are TGTGCCAGCAGTTTCCCGGGACGGGGAACTAACTATGGCTACACCTTC. As protein: CASSFPGRGTNYGYTF.

This chain joins TRBV30 and TRBJ2-7; D possibly corresponds to TRBD2 (5 bases). CDR3 length equals 15 residues. Trimming removed 0 bases from V and 4 bases from J, with 16 bases in between. In germline, CDR1 is GTSNPN, CDR2 SVGIG (reference sequence). CDR3 bases: TGTGCCTGGAGTGTACGGGATAGGGTAGCGTACGAGCAGTACTTC. Translation: CAWSVRDRVAYEQYF.